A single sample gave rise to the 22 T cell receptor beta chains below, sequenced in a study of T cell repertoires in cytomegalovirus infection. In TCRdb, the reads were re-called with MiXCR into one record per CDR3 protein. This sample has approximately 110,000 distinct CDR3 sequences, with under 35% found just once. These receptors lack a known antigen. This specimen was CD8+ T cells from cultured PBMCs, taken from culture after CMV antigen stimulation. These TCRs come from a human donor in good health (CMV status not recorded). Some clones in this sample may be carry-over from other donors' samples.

The CDR3 protein is CASSEYSLTDTQYF. In DNA form, the CDR3 reads TGTGCCAGCAGTGAATATAGCCTGACAGATACGCAGTATTTT. The V gene is TRBV25-1, the J gene TRBJ2-3; D is ambiguous. V was trimmed by 0 bases and J by 3 bases, leaving 7 bases between them. CDR1 and CDR2 from the germline V gene are MGHDK and SYGVNS. This CDR3 comprises 14 residues.

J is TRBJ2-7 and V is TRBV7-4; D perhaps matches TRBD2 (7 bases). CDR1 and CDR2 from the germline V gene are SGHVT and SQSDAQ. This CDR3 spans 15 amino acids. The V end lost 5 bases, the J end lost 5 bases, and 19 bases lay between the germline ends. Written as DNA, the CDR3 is TGTGCCAGCAGCCGCCGGGGGGCAGGGTACCACGAGCAGTACTTC. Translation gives CASSRRGAGYHEQYF.

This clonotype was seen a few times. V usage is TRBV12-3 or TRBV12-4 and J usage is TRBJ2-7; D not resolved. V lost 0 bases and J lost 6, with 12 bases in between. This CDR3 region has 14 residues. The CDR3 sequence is CASSLARRVGEQYF. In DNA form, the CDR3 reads TGTGCCAGCAGTTTAGCGCGTAGGGTTGGCGAGCAGTACTTC.

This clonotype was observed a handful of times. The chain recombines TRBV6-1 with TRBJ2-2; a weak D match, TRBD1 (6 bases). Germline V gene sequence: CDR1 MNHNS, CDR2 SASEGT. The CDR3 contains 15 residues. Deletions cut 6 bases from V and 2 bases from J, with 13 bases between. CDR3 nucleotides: TGTGCCAGCAGGAGCGGACAGATTAACACCGGGGAGCTGTTTTTT. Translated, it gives CASRSGQINTGELFF.

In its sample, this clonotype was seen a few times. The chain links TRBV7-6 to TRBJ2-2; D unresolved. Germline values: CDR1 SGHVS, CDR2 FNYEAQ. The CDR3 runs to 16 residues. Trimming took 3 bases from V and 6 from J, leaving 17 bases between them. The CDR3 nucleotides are TGTGCCAGCAGCTTCTCCCTTGGCCCTACAGCCGGGGAGCTGTTTTTT. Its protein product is CASSFSLGPTAGELFF.

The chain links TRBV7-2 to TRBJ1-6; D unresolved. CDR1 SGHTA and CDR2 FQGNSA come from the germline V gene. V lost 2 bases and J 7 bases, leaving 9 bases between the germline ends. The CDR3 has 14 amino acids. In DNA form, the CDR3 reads TGTGCCAGCAGCTTACGACAAATCAATTCACCCCTCCACTTT. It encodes CASSLRQINSPLHF.

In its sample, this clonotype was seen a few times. The CDR3 region is CASSPFTDTQYF. The CDR3 DNA is TGTGCCAGCAGCCCCTTCACAGATACGCAGTATTTT. This sequence joins TRBV7-8 and TRBJ2-3; D gene ambiguous. V lost 5 bases and J lost 2, with 5 bases in between. Germline-derived CDR1 and CDR2 are SGHVS and FQNEAQ. CDR3 size: 12 residues.

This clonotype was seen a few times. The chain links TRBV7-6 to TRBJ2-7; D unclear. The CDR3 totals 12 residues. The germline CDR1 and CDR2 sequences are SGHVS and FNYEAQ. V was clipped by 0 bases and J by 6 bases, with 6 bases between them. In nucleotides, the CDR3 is TGTGCCAGCAGCTTAGCAGTGAGCGAGCAGTACTTC. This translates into CASSLAVSEQYF.

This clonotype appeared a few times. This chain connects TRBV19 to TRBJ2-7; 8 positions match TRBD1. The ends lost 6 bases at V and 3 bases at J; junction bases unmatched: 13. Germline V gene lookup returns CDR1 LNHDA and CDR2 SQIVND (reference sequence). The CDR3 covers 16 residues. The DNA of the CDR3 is TGTGCCAGTAGCGAAGACGGGACAGGCGATATCTACGAGCAGTACTTC. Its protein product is CASSEDGTGDIYEQYF.

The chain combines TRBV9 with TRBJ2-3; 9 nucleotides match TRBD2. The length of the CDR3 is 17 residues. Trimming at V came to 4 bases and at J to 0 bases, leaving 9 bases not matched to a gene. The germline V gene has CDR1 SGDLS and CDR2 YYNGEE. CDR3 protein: CASSSPTSGASTDTQYF. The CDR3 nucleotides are TGTGCCAGCAGCTCACCGACTAGCGGTGCAAGCACAGATACGCAGTATTTT.

CDR3 protein: CASSLALAGDYEQYF. The CDR3 DNA is TGTGCCAGCAGTTTAGCGCTAGCGGGGGATTACGAGCAGTACTTC. The chain links TRBV12-3 or TRBV12-4 to TRBJ2-7; TRBD2 matches at 10 bases. CDR3 size: 15 residues. The ends lost 0 bases at V and 4 bases at J; junction bases unmatched: 3.

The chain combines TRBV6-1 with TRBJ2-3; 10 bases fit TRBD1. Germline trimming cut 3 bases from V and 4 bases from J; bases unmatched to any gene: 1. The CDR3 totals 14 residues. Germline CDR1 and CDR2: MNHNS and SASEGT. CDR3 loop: CASSEGTGADTQYF. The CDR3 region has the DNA TGTGCCAGCAGTGAGGGGACAGGGGCAGATACGCAGTATTTT.

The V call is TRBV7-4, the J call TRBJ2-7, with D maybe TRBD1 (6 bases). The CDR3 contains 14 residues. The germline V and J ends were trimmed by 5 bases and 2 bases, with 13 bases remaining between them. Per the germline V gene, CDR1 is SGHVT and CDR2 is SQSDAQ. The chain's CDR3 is CASSHGAGAYEQYF. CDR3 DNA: TGTGCCAGCAGCCACGGGGCAGGGGCCTACGAGCAGTACTTC. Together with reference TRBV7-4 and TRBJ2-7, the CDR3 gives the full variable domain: GAGVSQSPRYKVAKRGRDVALRCDSISGHVTLYWYRQTLGQGSEVLTYSQSDAQRDKSGRPSGRFSAERPERSVSTLKIQRTEQGDSAVYLCASSHGAGAYEQYFGPGTRLTVT.

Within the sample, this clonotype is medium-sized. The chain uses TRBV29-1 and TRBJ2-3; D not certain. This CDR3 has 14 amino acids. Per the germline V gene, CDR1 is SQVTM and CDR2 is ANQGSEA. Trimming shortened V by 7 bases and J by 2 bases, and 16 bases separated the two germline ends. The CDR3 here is CSGIDKPVTDTQYF. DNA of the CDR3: TGCAGCGGGATCGACAAACCCGTCACAGATACGCAGTATTTT.

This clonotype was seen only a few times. CDR3 in amino acids: CASSDTTSGGQETQYF. CDR3 DNA: TGTGCCAGCAGTGATACGACTAGCGGGGGCCAAGAGACCCAGTACTTC. J is TRBJ2-5 and V is TRBV6-2 or TRBV6-3, with 12 nucleotides matching TRBD2. Looked up from germline, CDR1 is MNHEY and CDR2 is SVGEGT. Trimming removed 5 bases from V and 1 base from J; junction bases left unmatched: 5. The CDR3 has 16 residues.

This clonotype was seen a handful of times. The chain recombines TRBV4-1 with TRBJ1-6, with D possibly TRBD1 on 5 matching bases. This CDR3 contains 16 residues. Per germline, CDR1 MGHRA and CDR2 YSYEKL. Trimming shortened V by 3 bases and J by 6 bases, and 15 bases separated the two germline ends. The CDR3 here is CASSQGTEDLNSPLHF. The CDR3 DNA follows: TGCGCCAGCAGCCAGGGGACCGAGGATCTTAATTCACCCCTCCACTTT.

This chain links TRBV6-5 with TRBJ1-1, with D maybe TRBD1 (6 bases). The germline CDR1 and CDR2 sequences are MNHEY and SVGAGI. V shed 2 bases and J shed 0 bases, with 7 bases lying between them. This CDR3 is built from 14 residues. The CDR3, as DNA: TGTGCCAGCAGTTACCAGGGGTTGAACACTGAAGCTTTCTTT. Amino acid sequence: CASSYQGLNTEAFF.

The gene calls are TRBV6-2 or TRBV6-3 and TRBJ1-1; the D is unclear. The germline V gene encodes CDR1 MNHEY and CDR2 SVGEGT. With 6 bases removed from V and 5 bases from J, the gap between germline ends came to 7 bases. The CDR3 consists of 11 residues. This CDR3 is CASRTGTEAFF. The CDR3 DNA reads TGTGCCAGCAGGACGGGTACTGAAGCTTTCTTT.

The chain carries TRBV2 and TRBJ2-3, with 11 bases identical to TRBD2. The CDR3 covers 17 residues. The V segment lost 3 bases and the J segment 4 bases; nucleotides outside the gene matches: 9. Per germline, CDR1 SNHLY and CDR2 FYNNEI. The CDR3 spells CASSDLLAGVSPDTQYF. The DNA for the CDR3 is TGTGCCAGCAGTGATTTACTAGCGGGGGTGTCCCCAGATACGCAGTATTTT. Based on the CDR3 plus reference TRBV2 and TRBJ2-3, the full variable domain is EPEVTQTPSHQVTQMGQEVILRCVPISNHLYFYWYRQILGQKVEFLVSFYNNEISEKSEIFDDQFSVERPDGSNFTLKIRSTKLEDSAMYFCASSDLLAGVSPDTQYFGPGTRLTVL.

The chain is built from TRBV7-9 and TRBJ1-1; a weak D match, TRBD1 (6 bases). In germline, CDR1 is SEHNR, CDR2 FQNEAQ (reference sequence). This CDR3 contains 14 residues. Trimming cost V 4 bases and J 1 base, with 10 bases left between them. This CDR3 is CASSSTQGNTEAFF. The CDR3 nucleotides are TGTGCCAGCAGCTCGACACAGGGGAACACTGAAGCTTTCTTT.

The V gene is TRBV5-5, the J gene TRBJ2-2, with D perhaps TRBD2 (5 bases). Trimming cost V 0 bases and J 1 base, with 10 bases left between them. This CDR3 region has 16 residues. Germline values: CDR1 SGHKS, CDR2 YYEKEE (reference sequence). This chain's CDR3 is CASSLGREWNTGELFF. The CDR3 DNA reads TGTGCCAGCAGCTTGGGACGGGAATGGAACACCGGGGAGCTGTTTTTT.

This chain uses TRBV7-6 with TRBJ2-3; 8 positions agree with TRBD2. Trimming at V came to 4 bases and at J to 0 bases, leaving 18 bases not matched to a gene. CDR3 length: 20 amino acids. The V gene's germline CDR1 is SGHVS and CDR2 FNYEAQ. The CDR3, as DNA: TGTGCCAGCAGCTCACCGTCTTCTTTTGCACTAGCGGAAAGCACAGATACGCAGTATTTT. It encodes CASSSPSSFALAESTDTQYF.